A selection of T cell receptor beta chains follows, all from one sample in a study of shared clonotypes between healthy human individuals. Only in-frame clones appear in the TCRdb table, and some are missing; sequencing was by immunoSEQ multiplex PCR. The repertoire holds approximately 2,000,000 clones, with 93% as singletons. The sample was naive CD8+ T cells from PBMCs. These receptors were collected from a man younger than 35 in good health. Some clones in this sample may be carry-over from other donors' samples. Each CDR3 is given with its conserved first and last residue. A D gene is named only where the DNA matches it firmly. Rows give clone size only sometimes, using once, few, many, or a class for an expanded clone.

>.|TRBJ2-7|TRBV28|TRBD2
CASSWGPSGRPRVGTYEQYF
TGTGCCAGCAGTTGGGGGCCTAGCGGGAGGCCCCGTGTGGGAACCTACGAGCAGTACTTC
>.|TRBJ1-4|TRBV6-5|.
CASSSHDRRNEKLFF
TGTGCCAGCAGTTCCCACGACAGGCGGAATGAAAAACTGTTTTTT
>.|TRBJ2-4|TRBV7-9|.
CASSCQDGDWDIQYF
TGTGCCAGCAGCTGCCAGGACGGAGATTGGGACATTCAGTACTTC
>.|TRBJ2-1|TRBV5-8|.
CASSVEYNEQFF
TGTGCCAGCAGCGTGGAATACAATGAGCAGTTCTTC
>.|TRBJ2-3|TRBV19|TRBD1
CASSTWDRPFTDTQYF
TGTGCCAGTAGTACCTGGGACAGGCCCTTCACAGATACGCAGTATTTT
>.|TRBJ2-7|TRBV5-1|.
CASSPGAGAYEQYF
TGCGCCAGCAGCCCTGGGGCAGGGGCCTACGAGCAGTACTTC
>.|TRBJ1-4|TRBV18|TRBD1
CASSRDRDTNEKLFF
TGTGCCAGCTCACGCGACAGGGATACTAATGAAAAACTGTTTTTT
>once|TRBJ2-1|TRBV7-3|.
CASSSTGVGVHEQFF
TGTGCCAGCAGCTCGACGGGAGTAGGGGTACATGAGCAGTTCTTC
>.|TRBJ2-1|TRBV29-1|TRBD2
CSVSGLAGWPYNEQFF
TGCAGCGTTTCGGGACTAGCGGGATGGCCCTACAATGAGCAGTTCTTC
>.|TRBJ1-4|TRBV7-9|.
CASSHKDSPLNEKLFF
TGTGCCAGCAGCCACAAAGACAGTCCACTTAATGAAAAACTGTTTTTT
>.|TRBJ2-1|TRBV19|.
CASSIGVGQYNEQFF
TGTGCCAGTAGTATCGGTGTGGGTCAGTACAATGAGCAGTTCTTC
>.|TRBJ1-2|TRBV6-5|.
CASSSTGTDGYTF
TGTGCCAGCAGTTCTACAGGGACGGATGGCTACACCTTC
>.|TRBJ2-3|TRBV29-1|.
CSVYSSDFVTDTQYF
TGCAGCGTTTATAGTTCTGACTTTGTGACAGATACGCAGTATTTT
>.|TRBJ2-7|TRBV11-2|TRBD2
CASSLGNSGRFYEQYF
TGTGCCAGCAGCTTAGGTAATAGCGGGAGGTTCTACGAGCAGTACTTC
>once|TRBJ2-7|TRBV4-3|TRBD2
CASSQELWREGSYEQYF
TGCGCCAGCAGCCAAGAACTATGGCGGGAGGGCAGCTACGAGCAGTACTTC
>.|TRBJ2-7|TRBV4-3|.
CASSQGLRGLSYEQYF
TGCGCCAGCAGCCAAGGGTTGCGAGGGCTCTCCTACGAGCAGTACTTC
>.|TRBJ1-1|TRBV10-2|TRBD1
CASSGTGGTEAFF
TGCGCCAGCAGTGGGACAGGGGGGACTGAAGCTTTCTTT